The 17 T cell receptor beta chains in this list originate from one sample, sequenced in a study of blood T cell repertoires in COVID-19. Profiled with immunoSEQ multiplex PCR; TCRdb holds only in-frame clones, not every one. This sample has around 190,000 clones, with 65% to 90% found just once. Sequenced: peripheral blood. Receptor source: a human donor in a cohort sampled during active COVID-19.

The V gene is TRBV7-9, the J gene TRBJ2-7; the D gene is possibly TRBD1 (6 bases). Germline CDR1 SEHNR, CDR2 FQNEAQ (reference sequence). This CDR3 is 16 amino acids long. V lost 5 bases and J 0 bases, leaving 17 bases between the germline ends. The CDR3 reads CASSPLGQGSSYEQYF. The CDR3 nucleotides read TGTGCCAGCAGCCCACTAGGGCAGGGGAGCTCCTACGAGCAGTACTTC. Using reference TRBV7-9 and TRBJ2-7 for the parts outside the CDR3, the full variable domain is DTGVSQNPRHKITKRGQNVTFRCDPISEHNRLYWYRQTLGQGPEFLTYFQNEAQLEKSRLLSDRFSAERPKGSFSTLEIQRTEQGDSAMYLCASSPLGQGSSYEQYFGPGTRLTVT.

The chain uses TRBV28 and TRBJ1-2, with 10 nucleotides matching TRBD1. This CDR3 is 16 amino acids long. CDR1 and CDR2 (germline): MDHEN, SYDVKM. V shed 8 bases and J 7 bases; nucleotides not matched to a gene: 16. CDR3 residues: CASHSTWTGGRGGYTF. DNA of the CDR3: TGTGCCAGCCATTCCACCTGGACAGGGGGAAGGGGTGGCTACACCTTC.

This clone was recorded a few times. The J gene is TRBJ2-7, the V gene TRBV18; TRBD1 aligns across 8 bases. CDR1 KGHSH and CDR2 LQKENI come from the germline V gene. V shed 4 bases, J shed 0 bases, and the junction held 8 bases outside the gene matches. CDR3 length equals 16 residues. CDR3 region: CASSRVTGGSSYEQYF. CDR3 bases: TGTGCCAGCTCACGAGTAACAGGGGGGAGCTCCTACGAGCAGTACTTC. Full variable domain (missing parts from reference TRBV18 and TRBJ2-7): NAGVMQNPRHLVRRRGQEARLRCSPMKGHSHVYWYRQLPEEGLKFMVYLQKENIIDESGMPKERFSAEFPKEGPSILRIQQVVRGDSAAYFCASSRVTGGSSYEQYFGPGTRLTVT.

This clone was seen just once. V usage is TRBV29-1 and J usage is TRBJ2-1; tentatively, D is TRBD2 (5 bases). The CDR3 is 13 amino acids. Germline-derived CDR1 and CDR2 are SQVTM and ANQGSEA. The V and J ends lost 4 bases and 2 bases respectively, with 9 bases between them. DNA of the CDR3: TGCAGCGTTGTAGCGCCCCCCTACAATGAGCAGTTCTTC. This translates into CSVVAPPYNEQFF.

In nucleotides, the CDR3 is TGTGCCAGCAGCCAAGATCTGGGAAACACCATATATTTT. Its protein product is CASSQDLGNTIYF. The gene calls are TRBV3-1 (or the pseudogene TRBV3-2) and TRBJ1-3; D not certain. The V end was cut by 0 bases, the J end by 4 bases, with 4 bases between. The CDR3 spans 13 residues. Germline CDR1 is LGHDT and CDR2 is YNNKEL (reference sequence).

V usage is TRBV20-1 and J usage is TRBJ2-5; D may be TRBD2 (5 bases). The ends were cut back, 3 bases at V and 2 bases at J, with 10 bases in the middle. This CDR3 comprises 13 residues. Looked up from germline, CDR1 is DFQATT and CDR2 is SNEGSKA (reference sequence). The CDR3 reads CSASTGLQETQYF. CDR3 sequence (DNA): TGCAGTGCTAGTACGGGATTACAAGAGACCCAGTACTTC.

The J gene is TRBJ2-3, the V gene TRBV27; D might be TRBD2 (6 bases). V was pared by 8 bases and J by 3 bases, with 9 bases between. Germline loops: CDR1 MNHEY, CDR2 SMNVEV (reference sequence). The CDR3 has 12 residues. The CDR3 here is CASGGITDTQYF. As DNA, the CDR3 is TGTGCCAGCGGAGGGATTACAGATACGCAGTATTTT.

The chain has TRBV5-6 and TRBJ1-1; D is ambiguous. The CDR3 runs to 14 residues. V dropped 4 bases and J dropped 4 bases, with 14 bases sitting between them. Germline V CDR1 and CDR2: SGHDT, YYEEEE. The DNA for the CDR3 is TGTGCCAGCAGCATCCTGCCATGGGCCACTGAAGCTTTCTTT. The encoded protein is CASSILPWATEAFF.

V usage is TRBV11-2 and J usage is TRBJ2-1, with 12 bases that match TRBD2. V shed 9 bases and J 3 bases; nucleotides not matched to a gene: 3. CDR1 and CDR2 from the germline V gene are SGHAT and FQNNGV. The CDR3 spans 14 residues. CDR3 nucleotide sequence: TGTGCCAGTGCGACTAGCGGGAGCTACAATGAGCAGTTCTTC. Translating it yields CASATSGSYNEQFF. The entire variable domain, with the rest obtained from reference TRBV11-2 and TRBJ2-1, is as follows: EAGVAQSPRYKIIEKRQSVAFWCNPISGHATLYWYQQILGQGPKLLIQFQNNGVVDDSQLPKDRFSAERLKGVDSTLKIQPAKLEDSAVYLCASATSGSYNEQFFGPGTRLTVL.

This chain joins TRBV5-6 and TRBJ2-7; 7 bases align to TRBD1. In germline, CDR1 is SGHDT, CDR2 YYEEEE. V lost 3 bases, J lost 3 bases, and 3 bases stayed unmatched. This CDR3 has 13 amino acids. In nucleotides, the CDR3 is TGTGCCAGCAGCTGGGACAGAAACTACGAGCAGTACTTC. Translation gives CASSWDRNYEQYF.

The chain couples TRBV6-2 or TRBV6-3 to TRBJ2-7; TRBD1 matches 8 bases. This CDR3 is built from 16 residues. V was pared by 1 base and J by 7 bases, with 12 bases of the junction left unmatched. Germline values: CDR1 MNHEY, CDR2 SVGEGT. The CDR3 DNA sequence: TGTGCCAGCAGTTACTGGGGGACAGGACATCCAGGAGAGCAGTACTTC. Amino acids: CASSYWGTGHPGEQYF.

The rearrangement joins TRBV3-1 (or the pseudogene TRBV3-2) to TRBJ2-1; D remains ambiguous. This CDR3 has 14 amino acids. Deletions cut 1 base from V and 3 bases from J, with 7 bases between. Germline V CDR1 and CDR2: LGHDT, YNNKEL (reference sequence). The CDR3 region is CASSQVAYYNEQFF. CDR3 DNA sequence: TGTGCCAGCAGCCAAGTAGCTTACTACAATGAGCAGTTCTTC.

The rearrangement uses TRBV7-9 and TRBJ2-3; D possibly corresponds to TRBD2 (6 bases). The germline V gene encodes CDR1 SEHNR and CDR2 FQNEAQ (reference sequence). CDR3 length: 13 residues. Trimming removed 4 bases from V and 6 bases from J, with 11 bases in between. The CDR3 loop is CASSSRLGDTQYF. DNA for the CDR3: TGTGCCAGCAGCTCCCGACTAGGGGATACGCAGTATTTT.

This rearrangement joins TRBV2 to TRBJ2-1, with 7 bases identical to TRBD2. V trimming: 6 bases; J trimming: 0 bases; junction bases outside the gene matches: 2. Germline V gives CDR1 SNHLY, CDR2 FYNNEI. This CDR3 spans 14 amino acids. The CDR3 sequence is CASSLAASYNEQFF. The CDR3 bases are TGTGCCAGCAGCCTAGCGGCCTCCTACAATGAGCAGTTCTTC.

The chain is built from TRBV19 and TRBJ1-2; maybe TRBD1 (6 bases). The V end was cut by 5 bases, the J end by 4 bases, with 14 bases between. This CDR3 comprises 14 residues. Germline CDR1 and CDR2: LNHDA and SQIVND (reference sequence). CDR3: CASSHLSDSYGYTF. CDR3 DNA sequence: TGTGCCAGTAGTCATCTATCGGACAGCTATGGCTACACCTTC.

The chain employs TRBV5-1 and TRBJ2-7; D perhaps matches TRBD2 (6 bases). Germline CDR1 SGHRS, CDR2 YFSETQ. The ends were cut back, 4 bases at V and 2 bases at J, with 16 bases in the middle. This CDR3 comprises 15 residues. The CDR3 sequence: CASSTRGGLAYEQYF. In DNA form, the CDR3 reads TGCGCCAGCAGCACCCGGGGAGGCCTTGCCTACGAGCAGTACTTC.

This clone was counted a single time. The chain combines TRBV5-1 with TRBJ2-7; tentatively, D is TRBD2 (6 bases). The CDR3 is 15 amino acids. CDR1 is SGHRS, CDR2 YFSETQ, per germline. V was pared by 2 bases and J by 2 bases, with 14 bases between. The CDR3 is CASSFGTPITYEQYF. CDR3 coding DNA: TGCGCCAGCAGCTTCGGGACTCCGATCACCTACGAGCAGTACTTC.